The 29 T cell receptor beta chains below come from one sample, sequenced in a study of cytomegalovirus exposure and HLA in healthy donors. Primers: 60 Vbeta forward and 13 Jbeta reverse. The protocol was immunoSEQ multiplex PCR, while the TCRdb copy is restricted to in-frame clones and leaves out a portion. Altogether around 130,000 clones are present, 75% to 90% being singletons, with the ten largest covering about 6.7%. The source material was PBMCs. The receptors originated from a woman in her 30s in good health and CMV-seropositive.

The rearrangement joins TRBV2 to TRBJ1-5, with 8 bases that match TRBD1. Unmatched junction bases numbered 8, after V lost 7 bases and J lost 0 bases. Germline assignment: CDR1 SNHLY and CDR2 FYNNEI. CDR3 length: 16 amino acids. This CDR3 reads CASKRAGGFSNQPQHF. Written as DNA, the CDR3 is TGTGCCAGCAAGCGGGCAGGGGGCTTTAGCAATCAGCCCCAGCATTTT.

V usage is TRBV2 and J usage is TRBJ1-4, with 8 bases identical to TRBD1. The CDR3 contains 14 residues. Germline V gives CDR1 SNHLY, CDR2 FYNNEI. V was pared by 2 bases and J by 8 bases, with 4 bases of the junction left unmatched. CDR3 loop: CASSEQGAVEKLFF. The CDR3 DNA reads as TGTGCCAGCAGTGAACAGGGGGCTGTGGAAAAACTGTTTTTT.

This chain's CDR3 is CARGTSGSYSEQFF. The CDR3 region has the DNA TGTGCCCGTGGTACTAGCGGGAGTTATAGTGAGCAGTTCTTC. The rearrangement links TRBV30 to TRBJ2-1; 11 nucleotides line up with TRBD2. After removal of 8 bases from V and 9 bases from J, the junction contained 12 bases not matched to a gene. The CDR3 loop spans 14 amino acids. Per germline, CDR1 GTSNPN and CDR2 SVGIG (reference sequence).

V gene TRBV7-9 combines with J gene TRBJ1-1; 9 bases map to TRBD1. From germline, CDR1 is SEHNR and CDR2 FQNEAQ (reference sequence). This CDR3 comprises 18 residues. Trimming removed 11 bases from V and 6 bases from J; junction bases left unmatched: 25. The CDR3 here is CAPPWVGTGGELVPEAFF. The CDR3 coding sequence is TGTGCCCCCCCGTGGGTGGGAACAGGGGGCGAGTTGGTCCCTGAAGCTTTCTTT.

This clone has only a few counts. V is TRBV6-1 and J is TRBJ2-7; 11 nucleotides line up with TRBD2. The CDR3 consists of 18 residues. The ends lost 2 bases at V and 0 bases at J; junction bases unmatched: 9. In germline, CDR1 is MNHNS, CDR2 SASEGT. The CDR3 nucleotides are TGTGCCAGCAGTGAAAAGATAGCGGGAGGGGCTAGCTCCTACGAGCAGTACTTC. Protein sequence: CASSEKIAGGASSYEQYF.

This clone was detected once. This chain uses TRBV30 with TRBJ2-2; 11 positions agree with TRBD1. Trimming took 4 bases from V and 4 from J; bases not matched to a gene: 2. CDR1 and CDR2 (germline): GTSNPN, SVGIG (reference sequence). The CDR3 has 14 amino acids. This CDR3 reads CAWTGTGGTGELFF. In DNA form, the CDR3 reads TGTGCCTGGACCGGGACAGGGGGCACCGGGGAGCTGTTTTTT.

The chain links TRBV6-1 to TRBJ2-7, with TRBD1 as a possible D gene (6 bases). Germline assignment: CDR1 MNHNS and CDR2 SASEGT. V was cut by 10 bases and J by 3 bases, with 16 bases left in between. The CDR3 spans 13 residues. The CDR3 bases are TGTGCCACCAGGGCAGGGGCGGTCTACGAGCAGTACTTC. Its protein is CATRAGAVYEQYF.

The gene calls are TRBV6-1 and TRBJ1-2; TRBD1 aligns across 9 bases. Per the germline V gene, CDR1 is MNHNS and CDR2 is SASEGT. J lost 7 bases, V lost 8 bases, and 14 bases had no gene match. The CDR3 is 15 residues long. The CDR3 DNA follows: TGTGCCAGCTTTCCGAGGGACAGGGTGTATAGTGGCTACACCTTC. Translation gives CASFPRDRVYSGYTF.

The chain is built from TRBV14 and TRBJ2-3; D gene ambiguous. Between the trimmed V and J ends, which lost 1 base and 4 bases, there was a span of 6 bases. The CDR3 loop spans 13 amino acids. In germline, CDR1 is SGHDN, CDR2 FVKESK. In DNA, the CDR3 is TGTGCCAGCAGCCAAGGGTCAGCAGATACGCAGTATTTT. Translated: CASSQGSADTQYF. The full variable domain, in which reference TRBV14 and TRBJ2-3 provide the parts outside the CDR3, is EAGVTQFPSHSVIEKGQTVTLRCDPISGHDNLYWYRRVMGKEIKFLLHFVKESKQDESGMPNNRFLAERTGGTYSTLKVQPAELEDSGVYFCASSQGSADTQYFGPGTRLTVL.

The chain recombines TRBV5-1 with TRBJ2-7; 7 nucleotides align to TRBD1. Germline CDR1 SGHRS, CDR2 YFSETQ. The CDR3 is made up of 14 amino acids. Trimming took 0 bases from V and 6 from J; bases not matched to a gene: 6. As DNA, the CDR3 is TGCGCCAGCAGCTTGGTAGGGGGCCGGGGCGAGCAGTACTTC. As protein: CASSLVGGRGEQYF.

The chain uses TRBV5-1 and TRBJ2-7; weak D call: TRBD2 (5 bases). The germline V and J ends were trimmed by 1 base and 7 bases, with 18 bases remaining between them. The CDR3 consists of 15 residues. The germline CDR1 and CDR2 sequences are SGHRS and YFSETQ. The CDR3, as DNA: TGCGCCAGCAGCTTGACCGGAGACGGGGTGGGGGAGCAGTACTTC. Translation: CASSLTGDGVGEQYF.

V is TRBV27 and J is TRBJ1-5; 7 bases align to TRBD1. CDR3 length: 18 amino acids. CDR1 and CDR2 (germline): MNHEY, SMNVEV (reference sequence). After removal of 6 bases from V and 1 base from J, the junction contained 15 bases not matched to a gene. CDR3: CASSPGDSALGSNQPQHF. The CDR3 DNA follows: TGTGCCAGCAGCCCCGGGGACAGCGCCTTAGGAAGCAATCAGCCCCAGCATTTT.

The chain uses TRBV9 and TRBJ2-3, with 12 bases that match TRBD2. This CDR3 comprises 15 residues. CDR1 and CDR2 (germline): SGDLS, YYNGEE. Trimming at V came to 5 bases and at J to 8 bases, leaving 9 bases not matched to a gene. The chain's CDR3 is CASRPASGGAGTQYF. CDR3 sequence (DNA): TGTGCCAGCAGGCCAGCTAGCGGGGGGGCCGGTACGCAGTATTTT.

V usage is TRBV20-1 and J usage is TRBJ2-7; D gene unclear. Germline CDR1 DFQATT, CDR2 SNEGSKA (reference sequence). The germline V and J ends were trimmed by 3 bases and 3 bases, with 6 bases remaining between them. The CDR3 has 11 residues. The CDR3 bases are TGCAGTGCTAGTACTGTCTACGAGCAGTACTTC. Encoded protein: CSASTVYEQYF.

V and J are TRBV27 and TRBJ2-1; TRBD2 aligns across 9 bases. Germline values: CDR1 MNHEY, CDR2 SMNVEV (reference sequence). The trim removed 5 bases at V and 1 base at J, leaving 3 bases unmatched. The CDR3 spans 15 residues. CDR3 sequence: CASSLAGMSYNEQFF. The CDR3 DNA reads TGTGCCAGCAGTCTAGCGGGAATGTCCTACAATGAGCAGTTCTTC.

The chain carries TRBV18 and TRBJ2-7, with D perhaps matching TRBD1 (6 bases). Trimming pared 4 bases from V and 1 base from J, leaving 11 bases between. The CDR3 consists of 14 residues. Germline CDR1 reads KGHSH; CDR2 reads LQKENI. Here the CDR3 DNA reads TGTGCCAGCTCACTACAGGGTAATTCCTACGAGCAGTACTTC. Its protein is CASSLQGNSYEQYF. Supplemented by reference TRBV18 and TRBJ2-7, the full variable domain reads NAGVMQNPRHLVRRRGQEARLRCSPMKGHSHVYWYRQLPEEGLKFMVYLQKENIIDESGMPKERFSAEFPKEGPSILRIQQVVRGDSAAYFCASSLQGNSYEQYFGPGTRLTVT.

CDR3 sequence reads: CASSFSDLGEQYF. CDR3 bases: TGTGCCAGCAGTTTCAGTGACTTGGGCGAGCAGTACTTC. The rearrangement links TRBV28 to TRBJ2-7, with D hard to call. Trimming pared 3 bases from V and 6 bases from J, leaving 12 bases between. CDR1 is MDHEN, CDR2 SYDVKM, per germline. CDR3 length: 13 residues.

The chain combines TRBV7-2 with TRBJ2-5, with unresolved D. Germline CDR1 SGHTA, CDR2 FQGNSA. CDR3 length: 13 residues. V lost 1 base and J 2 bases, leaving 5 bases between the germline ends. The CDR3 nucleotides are TGTGCCAGCAGCTTAGACTATCAAGAGACCCAGTACTTC. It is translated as CASSLDYQETQYF.

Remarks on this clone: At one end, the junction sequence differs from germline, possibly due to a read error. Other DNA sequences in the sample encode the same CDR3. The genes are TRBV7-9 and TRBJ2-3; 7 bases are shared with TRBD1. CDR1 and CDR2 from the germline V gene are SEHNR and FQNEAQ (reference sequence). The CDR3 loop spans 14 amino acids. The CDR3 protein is CASSFRGTTDTQYF. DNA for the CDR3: TGTGCCAGCAGCTTCAGGGGGACGACAGACACGCAGTATTTT.

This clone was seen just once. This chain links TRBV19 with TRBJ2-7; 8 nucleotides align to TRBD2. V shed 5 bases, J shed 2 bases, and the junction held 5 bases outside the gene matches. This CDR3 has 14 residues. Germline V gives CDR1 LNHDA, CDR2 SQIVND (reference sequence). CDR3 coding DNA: TGTGCCAGTAGTCCCGGGAGGGGCCCCTACGAGCAGTACTTC. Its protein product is CASSPGRGPYEQYF. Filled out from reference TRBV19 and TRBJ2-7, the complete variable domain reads DGGITQSPKYLFRKEGQNVTLSCEQNLNHDAMYWYRQDPGQGLRLIYYSQIVNDFQKGDIAEGYSVSREKKESFPLTVTSAQKNPTAFYLCASSPGRGPYEQYFGPGTRLTVT.

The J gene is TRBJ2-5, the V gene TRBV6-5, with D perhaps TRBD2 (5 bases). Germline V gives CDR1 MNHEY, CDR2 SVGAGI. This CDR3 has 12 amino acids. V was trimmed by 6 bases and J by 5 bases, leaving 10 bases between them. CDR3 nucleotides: TGTGCCAGCAGCTCCCCGGGGGAGACCCAGTACTTC. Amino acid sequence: CASSSPGETQYF.

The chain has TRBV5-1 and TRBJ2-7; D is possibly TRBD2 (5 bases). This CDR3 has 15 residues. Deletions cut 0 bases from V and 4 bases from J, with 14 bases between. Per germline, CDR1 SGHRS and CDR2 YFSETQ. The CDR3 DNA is TGCGCCAGCAGCTTGGTAGGGAGTGGCCTATACGAGCAGTACTTC. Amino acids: CASSLVGSGLYEQYF.

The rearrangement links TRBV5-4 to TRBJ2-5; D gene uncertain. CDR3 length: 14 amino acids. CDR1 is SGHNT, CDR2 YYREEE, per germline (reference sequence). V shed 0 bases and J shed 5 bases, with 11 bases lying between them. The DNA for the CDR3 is TGTGCCAGCAGCTTGGGAGGCTCCGCGGAGACCCAGTACTTC. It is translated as CASSLGGSAETQYF.

The CDR3 bases are TGTGCCAGCAGCTTACAGGTTGAAGCTTTCTTT. Translated, it gives CASSLQVEAFF. The chain joins TRBV11-2 to TRBJ1-1; D remains unclear. CDR3 length: 11 amino acids. The ends were cut back, 2 bases at V and 7 bases at J, with 5 bases in the middle. Germline assignment: CDR1 SGHAT and CDR2 FQNNGV.

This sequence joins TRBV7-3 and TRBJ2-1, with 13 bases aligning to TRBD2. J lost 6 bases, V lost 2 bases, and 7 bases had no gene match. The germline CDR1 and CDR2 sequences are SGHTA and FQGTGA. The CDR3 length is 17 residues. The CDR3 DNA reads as TGTGCCAGCAGCTTATCCTCCGGGACTAGCGGGGTCAATGAGCAGTTCTTC. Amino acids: CASSLSSGTSGVNEQFF.

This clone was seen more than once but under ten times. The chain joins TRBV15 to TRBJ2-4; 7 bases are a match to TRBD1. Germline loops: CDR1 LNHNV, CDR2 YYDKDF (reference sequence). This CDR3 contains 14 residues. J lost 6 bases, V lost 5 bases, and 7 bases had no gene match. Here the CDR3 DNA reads TGTGCCACCAGCCGATTGGGACAGTTAAACATTCAGTACTTC. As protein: CATSRLGQLNIQYF.

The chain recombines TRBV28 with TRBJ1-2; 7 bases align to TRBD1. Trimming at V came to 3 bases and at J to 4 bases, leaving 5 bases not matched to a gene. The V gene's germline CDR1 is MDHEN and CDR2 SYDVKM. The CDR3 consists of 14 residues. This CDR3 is CASSFRGGSYGYTF. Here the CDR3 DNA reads TGTGCCAGCAGTTTTAGAGGGGGCAGCTATGGCTACACCTTC.

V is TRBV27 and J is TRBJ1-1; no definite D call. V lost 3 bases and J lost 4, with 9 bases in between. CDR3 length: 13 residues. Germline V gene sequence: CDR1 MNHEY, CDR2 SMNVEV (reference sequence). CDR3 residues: CASSLGSTTEAFF. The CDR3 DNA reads TGTGCCAGCAGTTTGGGGAGCACCACTGAAGCTTTCTTT.

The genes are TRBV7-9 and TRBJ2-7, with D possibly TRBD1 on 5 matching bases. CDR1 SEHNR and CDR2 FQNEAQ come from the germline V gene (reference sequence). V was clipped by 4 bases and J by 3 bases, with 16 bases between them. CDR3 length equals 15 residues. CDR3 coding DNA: TGTGCCAGCAGCTACCAGGGATTTCCACACTACGAGCAGTACTTC. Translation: CASSYQGFPHYEQYF.